Below are 27 T cell receptor beta chains sequenced from a single sample in a study of blood T cells in healthy people across ages. The second PCR ran roughly 6 to 11 cycles with a sample-barcoded 5' primer and J-beta primers. In TCRdb, the 5' RACE reads were re-called with MiXCR into one record per CDR3 protein. The data contain about 1.8 million distinct CDR3 sequences, 49% of them seen just once; the ten biggest clones take up 2.1%. Sequenced input: blood. These receptors were collected from a woman in her 40s in good health.

The CDR3 sequence is CASSFLSEQYF. The CDR3 bases are TGTGCCAGCAGTTTTCTCTCCGAGCAGTACTTC. The chain links TRBV12-3 or TRBV12-4 to TRBJ2-7; D ambiguous. Between the trimmed V and J ends, which lost 3 bases and 6 bases, there was a span of 6 bases. CDR3 size: 11 residues.

The V call is TRBV9, the J call TRBJ2-2, with no clear D. CDR3 length: 15 residues. Trimming cost V 6 bases and J 1 base, with 13 bases left between them. CDR1 and CDR2 from the germline V gene are SGDLS and YYNGEE. CDR3 sequence (DNA): TGTGCCAGCAACCCTGGAAGGGTGAACACCGGGGAGCTGTTTTTT. Its translation: CASNPGRVNTGELFF.

The chain employs TRBV7-9 and TRBJ2-5; D is possibly TRBD1 (5 bases). The length of the CDR3 is 12 residues. V was shortened by 6 bases and J by 13 bases, with 18 bases between the two germline ends. Germline CDR1 reads SEHNR; CDR2 reads FQNEAQ (reference sequence). The CDR3 region is CASSQQGYERYF. The CDR3 coding sequence is TGTGCCAGCAGTCAGCAGGGCTACGAGCGGTACTTC.

The V and J genes are TRBV3-1 and TRBJ1-4; D unclear. The V end lost 0 bases, the J end lost 5 bases, and 10 bases lay between the germline ends. The CDR3 is 15 residues long. Germline CDR1 reads LGHDT; CDR2 reads YNNKEL (reference sequence). CDR3 DNA: TGTGCCAGCAGCCAAGATGTGGCGGGGAATGAAAAACTGTTTTTT. Amino acid sequence: CASSQDVAGNEKLFF. Full variable domain (missing parts from reference TRBV3-1 and TRBJ1-4): DTAVSQTPKYLVTQMGNDKSIKCEQNLGHDTMYWYKQDSKKFLKIMFSYNNKELIINETVPNRFSPKSPDKAHLNLHINSLELGDSAVYFCASSQDVAGNEKLFFGSGTQLSVL.

V usage is TRBV6-5 and J usage is TRBJ2-7; TRBD2 agrees at 7 bases. Trimming at V came to 6 bases and at J to 4 bases, leaving 15 bases not matched to a gene. This CDR3 has 16 residues. CDR1 is MNHEY, CDR2 SVGAGI, per germline. The CDR3 here is CASSRITGGLLYEQYF. The CDR3, as DNA: TGTGCCAGCAGCCGTATCACGGGGGGTCTCTTGTACGAGCAGTACTTC.

The chain recombines TRBV28 with TRBJ2-7; D possibly matches TRBD1 or TRBD2 (5 bases each). Trimming took 8 bases from V and 4 from J, leaving 18 bases between them. The germline V gene encodes CDR1 MDHEN and CDR2 SYDVKM. The length of the CDR3 is 14 residues. CDR3 coding DNA: TGTGCCAGCGGAGCCGGGACGGCAAATTACGAGCAGTACTTC. Translated, it gives CASGAGTANYEQYF.

The rearrangement links TRBV6-2 or TRBV6-3 to TRBJ2-7; TRBD2 might be the D (5 bases). CDR3 length: 14 residues. Trimming left V 3 bases short and J 2 bases short, with 11 bases between. In germline, CDR1 is MNHEY, CDR2 SVGEGT. The chain's CDR3 is CASSYRADPYEQYF. The CDR3 DNA reads as TGTGCCAGCAGTTATCGAGCGGACCCCTACGAGCAGTACTTC.

The chain has TRBV7-8 and TRBJ2-3; the D call may be TRBD1 or TRBD2 (5 bases each). The CDR3 contains 17 residues. The V end was cut by 5 bases, the J end by 0 bases, with 18 bases between. The germline V gene has CDR1 SGHVS and CDR2 FQNEAQ. The CDR3 loop is CASSTGRTMTSTDTQYF. The CDR3 coding sequence is TGTGCCAGCAGCACGGGACGGACCATGACTAGCACAGATACGCAGTATTTT.

For the CDR3, the DNA is TGTGCCAGCAGCCGAGCGGGGTCGGGAGGCTACACCTTC. Translating gives CASSRAGSGGYTF. The chain combines TRBV7-2 with TRBJ1-2; D is ambiguous. Germline V CDR1 and CDR2: SGHTA, FQGNSA. The CDR3 is 13 residues long. Between the trimmed V and J ends, which lost 5 bases and 8 bases, there was a span of 15 bases.

This chain connects TRBV7-2 to TRBJ2-7; TRBD1 matches at 11 bases. The germline CDR1 and CDR2 sequences are SGHTA and FQGNSA. V lost 4 bases to trimming and J lost 2 bases; unmatched junction nucleotides: 4. The CDR3 totals 15 residues. The CDR3 here is CASSWDRGATYEQYF. CDR3 DNA: TGTGCCAGCAGCTGGGACAGGGGGGCAACCTACGAGCAGTACTTC.

This chain connects TRBV6-6 to TRBJ1-6; D unresolved. The CDR3 has 15 residues. CDR1 is MNHNY and CDR2 is SVGAGI in the germline V gene (reference sequence). With 2 bases removed from V and 7 bases from J, the gap between germline ends came to 12 bases. The chain's CDR3 is CASSYRRQQNSPLHF. The CDR3 DNA reads as TGTGCCAGCAGTTACCGGCGCCAGCAGAATTCACCCCTCCACTTT.

CDR3 sequence: CASGSGAYEQYF. The CDR3 DNA is TGTGCCAGCGGTAGCGGGGCCTACGAGCAGTACTTC. This sequence joins TRBV6-5 and TRBJ2-7, with 8 bases that match TRBD2. CDR3 length: 12 amino acids. V lost 8 bases, J lost 2 bases, and 2 bases stayed unmatched. The germline V gene has CDR1 MNHEY and CDR2 SVGAGI.

The chain links TRBV6-5 to TRBJ1-4; D remains ambiguous. This CDR3 contains 15 residues. Germline CDR1 and CDR2: MNHEY and SVGAGI. V was clipped by 3 bases and J by 5 bases, with 13 bases between them. Here the CDR3 DNA reads TGTGCCAGCAGTTATTCCGGGTCGGACAATGAAAAACTGTTTTTT. Translation: CASSYSGSDNEKLFF.

This clonotype has ten or more counts. The rearrangement uses TRBV9 and TRBJ2-3; D is perhaps TRBD2 (5 bases). The CDR3 runs 13 residues. V lost 7 bases to trimming and J lost 0 bases, with 9 bases between them. Germline V CDR1 and CDR2: SGDLS, YYNGEE. Here the CDR3 DNA reads TGTGCCAGCCGGGGAGCTAGCACAGATACGCAGTATTTT. It codes for CASRGASTDTQYF.

This rearrangement joins TRBV24-1 to TRBJ2-1; tentative D call: TRBD2 (6 bases). Trimming removed 6 bases at V and 0 bases at J, with 11 bases between. CDR1 is KGHDR, CDR2 SFDVKD, per germline. The CDR3 sequence is 15 residues long. The CDR3 DNA reads TGTGCCACCAGTTTCCGGGGGAGCTCCTACAATGAGCAGTTCTTC. Translating gives CATSFRGSSYNEQFF.

The CDR3 coding sequence is TGTGCCAGCAGTTTTGGGCTAGCGGGGGGGCCGCGTGAGCAGTTCTTC. Amino acids: CASSFGLAGGPREQFF. The chain carries TRBV12-3 or TRBV12-4 and TRBJ2-1; 12 nucleotides align to TRBD2. The CDR3 has 16 residues. V lost 3 bases to trimming and J lost 9 bases; unmatched junction nucleotides: 9.

This clonotype appeared a few times. V is TRBV5-5 and J is TRBJ2-5; 8 bases align to TRBD2. The V segment lost 4 bases and the J segment 2 bases; nucleotides outside the gene matches: 7. The germline gives CDR1 SGHKS, CDR2 YYEKEE (reference sequence). This CDR3 has 15 amino acids. The CDR3 region is CASSGRGGRQETQYF. CDR3 in DNA: TGTGCCAGCAGCGGACGCGGGGGGAGGCAAGAGACCCAGTACTTC.

This chain uses TRBV7-2 with TRBJ2-7; D call uncertain. CDR3 length: 13 amino acids. Trimming pared 4 bases from V and 6 bases from J, leaving 13 bases between. The germline gives CDR1 SGHTA, CDR2 FQGNSA. The CDR3 DNA sequence: TGTGCCAGCAGCTCTGGGCTCGTCTGCGAGCAGTACTTC. Protein sequence: CASSSGLVCEQYF.

This clonotype was seen a few times. The chain carries TRBV7-2 and TRBJ2-3; no clear D gene. The germline V gene has CDR1 SGHTA and CDR2 FQGNSA. Trimming pared 7 bases from V and 2 bases from J, leaving 10 bases between. CDR3 length equals 13 residues. CDR3 nucleotides: TGTGCCAGCAACAGCTTCCACACAGATACGCAGTATTTT. Translating gives CASNSFHTDTQYF.

The chain is built from TRBV29-1 and TRBJ2-1; no clear D gene. Germline CDR1 is SQVTM and CDR2 is ANQGSEA. The V gene lost 4 bases and the J gene lost 10 bases, with 23 bases spanning the gap. The CDR3 runs to 15 residues. This chain's CDR3 is CSVGLRPSLTKEQFF. The CDR3 nucleotides read TGCAGCGTTGGACTGCGACCATCGTTAACAAAGGAGCAGTTCTTC.

This chain connects TRBV6-2 or TRBV6-3 to TRBJ2-3; D is undetermined. Germline CDR1 and CDR2: MNHEY and SVGEGT. V was trimmed by 2 bases and J by 0 bases, leaving 12 bases between them. The CDR3 has 16 amino acids. The DNA for the CDR3 is TGTGCCAGCAGTTACGACTCCTCCACTAGCACAGATACGCAGTATTTT. Translation: CASSYDSSTSTDTQYF.

V and J are TRBV28 and TRBJ2-6; no clear D gene. The length of the CDR3 is 16 residues. The V end lost 6 bases, the J end lost 0 bases, and 12 bases lay between the germline ends. Germline CDR1 reads MDHEN; CDR2 reads SYDVKM. The CDR3 region is CASRGSSVSGANVLTF. In DNA, the CDR3 is TGTGCCAGCAGAGGGTCTTCCGTCTCTGGGGCCAACGTCCTGACTTTC.

V and J are TRBV12-3 or TRBV12-4 and TRBJ2-1; 14 bases are a match to TRBD2. This CDR3 contains 17 residues. J lost 7 bases, V lost 3 bases, and 8 bases had no gene match. DNA for the CDR3: TGTGCCAGCAGTTTCGGGACTAGCGGGGGATTGGGGAATGAGCAGTTCTTC. Translation gives CASSFGTSGGLGNEQFF.

The table lists this clonotype with a count of one. The chain couples TRBV6-2 or TRBV6-3 to TRBJ2-5; TRBD2 is a possible D gene (6 bases). CDR1 and CDR2 from the germline V gene are MNHEY and SVGEGT. V lost 2 bases to trimming and J lost 5 bases, with 12 bases between them. The CDR3 runs to 14 residues. DNA of the CDR3: TGTGCCAGCAGTTACCCCGGAGGGTGGGAGACCCAGTACTTC. Protein: CASSYPGGWETQYF.

This clonotype has only a few counts. The chain has TRBV7-6 and TRBJ2-6; 7 positions match TRBD1. V gave up 1 base and J gave up 2 bases; unmatched junction bases: 8. The CDR3 totals 18 residues. Germline V gene data show CDR1 as SGHVS and CDR2 as FNYEAQ. The chain's CDR3 is CASSLVGTVSPGANVLTF. CDR3 nucleotides: TGTGCCAGCAGCTTAGTCGGGACAGTTTCACCTGGGGCCAACGTCCTGACTTTC.

Notes on this clonotype: A read error is possible here, since a much larger clone lies one base away. The rearrangement links TRBV7-9 to TRBJ1-2, with 8 bases fitting TRBD1. The J segment lost 7 bases and the V segment lost 1 base, leaving 8 bases of the junction unmatched. The CDR3 totals 15 residues. Germline CDR1 is SEHNR and CDR2 is FQNEAQ (reference sequence). The CDR3 sequence: CASSLVPGGDRGYTF. The CDR3 DNA follows: TGTGCCAGCAGCTTAGTTCCAGGGGGCGATCGTGGCTACACCTTC.

The rearrangement links TRBV20-1 to TRBJ2-7; 7 positions agree with TRBD2. The CDR3 loop spans 14 amino acids. The V gene end was trimmed by 3 bases and the J gene end by 6 bases; junction bases not matched to a gene: 11. Germline lookup yields CDR1 DFQATT and CDR2 SNEGSKA (reference sequence). The CDR3 region is CSASGEAGAVEQYF. The CDR3 coding sequence is TGCAGTGCTAGTGGTGAGGCGGGAGCTGTCGAGCAGTACTTC.